The 15 T cell receptor beta chains in this list originate from one sample, sequenced in a study of T cells after yellow fever vaccination (dated by TCRdb to the late 2010s). The library was made by 5' RACE. The sequencer was an Illumina HiSeq 2500. The public reads were quality trimmed at Q25 with fastp and then assembled into clones with MiXCR by TCRdb, keeping productive beta chains. Under each unique CDR3 protein, matching rows form one entry showing the most common genes and DNA. Within this sample are 29,000 or so distinct CDR3 sequences, with more than 5% of them counted one time only. The top ten clones comprise just over 40% of the sample. Per the publication, the treatment or condition label means: live attenuated yellow fever vaccine strain. The sequencing used CD8+ T cells sorted from PBMCs, collected 10 days after the yellow fever booster vaccination. These receptors all come from a man younger than 45 who received the YFV17D yellow fever vaccine.

This clonotype occurred many times. V is TRBV28 and J is TRBJ2-2; 8 bases align to TRBD2. Germline V gene sequence: CDR1 MDHEN, CDR2 SYDVKM. This CDR3 contains 17 residues. J lost 2 bases, V lost 5 bases, and 10 bases had no gene match. CDR3 nucleotide sequence: TGTGCCAGCAGTCCCGCGGTTCTAGCGGGCAACACCGGGGAGCTGTTTTTT. Encoded protein: CASSPAVLAGNTGELFF.

This clonotype was observed a few times. The V call is TRBV5-5, the J call TRBJ2-1, with 15 bases fitting TRBD2. V dropped 10 bases and J dropped 6; count of bases not matched to a gene: 8. The CDR3 has 15 amino acids. Looked up from germline, CDR1 is SGHKS and CDR2 is YYEKEE (reference sequence). The CDR3 loop reads CAPGLAGGRVNEQFF. The CDR3 DNA reads TGTGCCCCGGGACTAGCGGGAGGTCGTGTCAATGAGCAGTTCTTC.

This clonotype turned up a few times. The rearrangement links TRBV6-2 or TRBV6-3 to TRBJ2-1; tentatively, D is TRBD1 or TRBD2 (6 bases each). Deletions cut 6 bases from V and 5 bases from J, with 20 bases between. The CDR3 spans 16 residues. Per the germline V gene, CDR1 is MNHEY and CDR2 is SVGEGT. CDR3 sequence (DNA): TGTGCCAGCAGCCCGGGGGCGCGCCAGATCAACAATGAGCAGTTCTTC. Protein sequence: CASSPGARQINNEQFF.

This clonotype has a count of ten or more. The chain employs TRBV7-9 and TRBJ2-7; 7 nucleotides line up with TRBD2. Germline CDR1 SEHNR, CDR2 FQNEAQ (reference sequence). The CDR3 totals 12 residues. After removal of 5 bases from V and 3 bases from J, the junction contained 1 base not matched to a gene. CDR3 in amino acids: CASSGGGYEQYF. DNA for the CDR3: TGTGCCAGCAGCGGCGGGGGCTACGAGCAGTACTTC.

In this sample, this clonotype turned up many times. The chain couples TRBV4-3 to TRBJ2-7; TRBD2 agrees at 7 bases. The junction had 5 bases not matched to a gene; V was cut back by 1 base and J by 2 bases. This CDR3 spans 15 amino acids. CDR1 and CDR2 from the germline V gene are LGHNA and YSLEER. CDR3 bases: TGCGCCAGCAGCCAAGTGAGCGGGACCACCTACGAGCAGTACTTC. Protein sequence: CASSQVSGTTYEQYF.

This clonotype was recorded at least ten times. The V and J genes are TRBV5-5 and TRBJ2-6, with D perhaps given as TRBD1 or TRBD2 (5 bases each). V was pared by 5 bases and J by 0 bases, with 15 bases between. This CDR3 spans 17 amino acids. Germline lookup yields CDR1 SGHKS and CDR2 YYEKEE (reference sequence). CDR3 coding DNA: TGTGCCAGCAGAACCGGGACGGTCAGCTCTGGGGCCAACGTCCTGACTTTC. Encoded protein: CASRTGTVSSGANVLTF.

This clonotype was seen repeatedly, ten times or more. The CDR3 DNA sequence: TGTGCCAGCAGTTCAGGACAGGGGAGTCTCTATGAGCAGTTCTTC. Its translation is CASSSGQGSLYEQFF. The chain employs TRBV27 and TRBJ2-1; TRBD1 aligns across 9 bases. Trimming cost V 4 bases and J 8 bases; bases outside gene matches: 9. This CDR3 region has 15 residues. CDR1 MNHEY and CDR2 SMNVEV come from the germline V gene (reference sequence).

Many counts were recorded for this clonotype. The chain uses TRBV28 and TRBJ2-1, with 14 nucleotides matching TRBD2. CDR1 is MDHEN and CDR2 is SYDVKM in the germline V gene. CDR3 size: 17 residues. With 3 bases clipped from V and 6 bases from J, the junction kept 7 bases outside the gene matches. The CDR3: CASSFFSGTSGSNEQFF. The CDR3 DNA reads as TGTGCCAGCAGTTTTTTTTCCGGGACTAGCGGGAGCAATGAGCAGTTCTTC.

This clonotype was seen at least ten times. V is TRBV15 and J is TRBJ2-7; the D gene is possibly TRBD1 (6 bases). The V end lost 4 bases, the J end lost 11 bases, and 15 bases lay between the germline ends. Germline CDR1 LNHNV, CDR2 YYDKDF (reference sequence). This CDR3 has 12 amino acids. CDR3 bases: TGTGCCACCAGCACCTCAGGGGTTATGAAGTACTTC. Amino acid sequence: CATSTSGVMKYF. Complete variable domain (other parts from reference TRBV15 and TRBJ2-7): DAMVIQNPRYQVTQFGKPVTLSCSQTLNHNVMYWYQQKSSQAPKLLFHYYDKDFNNEADTPDNFQSRRPNTSFCFLDIRSPGLGDTAMYLCATSTSGVMKYFGPGTRLTVT.

This clonotype was recorded many times. This rearrangement joins TRBV19 to TRBJ1-5; 7 nucleotides agree with TRBD1. The length of the CDR3 is 14 residues. The germline V gene encodes CDR1 LNHDA and CDR2 SQIVND (reference sequence). V was pared by 10 bases and J by 0 bases, with 6 bases of the junction left unmatched. In DNA, the CDR3 is TGTGCCACTCGGGACAGAATTAGCAATCAGCCCCAGCATTTT. Encoded protein: CATRDRISNQPQHF.

This clonotype was observed many times. This chain connects TRBV9 to TRBJ2-2; D remains ambiguous. V lost 3 bases and J lost 5, with 5 bases in between. The CDR3 totals 12 residues. Germline V CDR1 and CDR2: SGDLS, YYNGEE. This chain's CDR3 is CASSEETGELFF. In DNA, the CDR3 is TGTGCCAGCAGCGAGGAAACCGGGGAGCTGTTTTTT.

Ten or more counts support this clonotype. This chain links TRBV7-2 with TRBJ2-1; D tentatively reads TRBD1 or TRBD2 (6 bases each). The CDR3 contains 11 residues. Per the germline V gene, CDR1 is SGHTA and CDR2 is FQGNSA. Trimming shortened V by 7 bases and J by 10 bases, and 11 bases separated the two germline ends. Here the CDR3 DNA reads TGTGCCAGCAATTCGGGGGCAGAGCAGTTCTTC. It codes for CASNSGAEQFF.

This clonotype showed up many times. DNA of the CDR3: TGTGCCAGCAGCCAAGATTTCCTAGCGGGAATTGAGCAGTTCTTC. Its protein product is CASSQDFLAGIEQFF. The chain employs TRBV3-1 and TRBJ2-1; TRBD2 matches at 9 bases. V shed 0 bases and J 9 bases; nucleotides not matched to a gene: 6. The CDR3 has 15 amino acids. Germline-derived CDR1 and CDR2 are LGHDT and YNNKEL (reference sequence).

Ten or more counts support this clonotype. The chain recombines TRBV27 with TRBJ2-7, with D possibly matching TRBD1 (6 bases). Trimming cost V 0 bases and J 1 base, with 7 bases left between them. Germline CDR1 MNHEY, CDR2 SMNVEV (reference sequence). The CDR3 length is 14 residues. CDR3 DNA: TGTGCCAGCAGTTTATCCCAGGGGTCCTACGAGCAGTACTTC. This gives the protein CASSLSQGSYEQYF.

At least ten counts were recorded for this clonotype. The CDR3, as DNA: TGTGCCAGCAGTTTAGGTGGGACGGAATACAATGAGCAGTTCTTC. It translates to CASSLGGTEYNEQFF. The chain uses TRBV27 and TRBJ2-1; D may match TRBD1 or TRBD2 (5 bases each). Germline V lookup: CDR1 MNHEY, CDR2 SMNVEV (reference sequence). The V and J ends lost 2 bases and 4 bases respectively, with 12 bases between them. The CDR3 contains 15 residues.